The 30 T cell receptor beta chains reported below all come from one sample, sequenced in a study of blood T cell repertoires in COVID-19. Some clones are missing from TCRdb's copy, which holds only in-frame ones; the method was immunoSEQ multiplex PCR. The data contain 100,000 to 120,000 clones, 75% to 90% of them singletons. The sample consisted of peripheral blood. The source of these receptors is a woman aged 55 to 70 with COVID-19, enrolled during active disease.

This sequence joins TRBV2 and TRBJ1-4; 9 bases match TRBD1. The CDR3 has 14 amino acids. Per germline, CDR1 SNHLY and CDR2 FYNNEI. The V gene end was trimmed by 4 bases and the J gene end by 5 bases; junction bases not matched to a gene: 2. CDR3 amino acids: CASSVDRGNEKLFF. CDR3 DNA sequence: TGTGCCAGCAGTGTCGACAGGGGGAATGAAAAACTGTTTTTT.

The rearrangement links TRBV11-3 to TRBJ2-7, with 11 bases identical to TRBD2. V lost 5 bases to trimming and J lost 3 bases; unmatched junction nucleotides: 9. This CDR3 has 16 residues. CDR1 is SGHNT, CDR2 YENEEA, per germline. CDR3 nucleotide sequence: TGTGCCAGCAGCGCGCACCCAGGACTAGCGGGCTACGAGCAGTACTTC. It yields the protein CASSAHPGLAGYEQYF.

The chain recombines TRBV2 with TRBJ1-6, with D maybe TRBD1 (5 bases). Germline V lookup: CDR1 SNHLY, CDR2 FYNNEI. This CDR3 is built from 17 residues. V was trimmed by 6 bases and J by 7 bases, leaving 22 bases between them. In nucleotides, the CDR3 is TGTGCCAGCAGGCCCGGGCACGGGGGTTCAGGAAATTCACCCCTCCACTTT. This sequence encodes CASRPGHGGSGNSPLHF.

The chain joins TRBV10-3 to TRBJ1-1; 8 positions match TRBD1. The CDR3 consists of 15 residues. The germline V gene encodes CDR1 ENHRY and CDR2 SYGVKD. V dropped 6 bases and J dropped 4; count of bases not matched to a gene: 10. This CDR3 is CAISKDRVEVTEAFF. The CDR3 bases are TGTGCCATCAGCAAGGACAGGGTGGAAGTCACTGAAGCTTTCTTT.

The sample holds one count of this clone. This rearrangement joins TRBV20-1 to TRBJ1-2; 7 bases fit TRBD1. The ends lost 3 bases at V and 4 bases at J; junction bases unmatched: 8. Germline CDR1 reads DFQATT; CDR2 reads SNEGSKA (reference sequence). The CDR3 is 14 amino acids. The CDR3: CSASIQGVGYGYTF. The CDR3 nucleotides are TGCAGTGCTAGTATCCAGGGGGTTGGCTATGGCTACACCTTC.

The chain recombines TRBV20-1 with TRBJ1-6; 11 bases match TRBD1. Germline CDR1 DFQATT, CDR2 SNEGSKA (reference sequence). The CDR3 has 15 residues. Trimming took 3 bases from V and 9 from J; bases not matched to a gene: 7. CDR3 DNA: TGCAGTGCTAGTTTGTTGGACAGGGGGCTTTCACCCCTCCACTTT. It yields the protein CSASLLDRGLSPLHF.

The J gene is TRBJ2-2, the V gene TRBV7-2; 9 bases align to TRBD2. V dropped 1 base and J dropped 14; count of bases not matched to a gene: 5. This CDR3 comprises 13 residues. Per germline, CDR1 SGHTA and CDR2 FQGNSA. Here the CDR3 reads CASSLVASGVLFF. In nucleotides, the CDR3 is TGTGCCAGCAGCTTAGTGGCTAGCGGGGTCCTGTTTTTT.

The chain couples TRBV9 to TRBJ2-5; weak D call: TRBD2 (6 bases). Germline V lookup: CDR1 SGDLS, CDR2 YYNGEE. Deletions cut 4 bases from V and 4 bases from J, with 20 bases between. The CDR3 extends over 16 amino acids. As DNA, the CDR3 is TGTGCCAGCAGCCCGAACTGGGGACTTTTAAGAGAGACCCAGTACTTC. Protein: CASSPNWGLLRETQYF.

The V and J genes are TRBV6-1 and TRBJ1-5, with 8 bases fitting TRBD1. J lost 11 bases, V lost 0 bases, and 21 bases had no gene match. Germline CDR1 reads MNHNS; CDR2 reads SASEGT. This CDR3 region has 19 residues. The CDR3 DNA sequence: TGTGCCAGCAGTGAAGCGTTCGGACAGGGTGAGGCTGCCGGAGGCACCCAGCATTTT. Its protein product is CASSEAFGQGEAAGGTQHF.

The chain carries TRBV11-2 and TRBJ2-3, with D possibly TRBD1 on 6 matching bases. Germline-derived CDR1 and CDR2 are SGHAT and FQNNGV. The CDR3 is made up of 18 amino acids. Trimming took 0 bases from V and 0 from J, leaving 16 bases between them. CDR3 in DNA: TGTGCCAGCAGCTTAGATGGGAACAGGGATACTAGCACAGATACGCAGTATTTT. Residues: CASSLDGNRDTSTDTQYF.

The J gene is TRBJ1-6, the V gene TRBV5-1, with 8 bases identical to TRBD1. The V gene end was trimmed by 7 bases and the J gene end by 5 bases; junction bases not matched to a gene: 5. This CDR3 region has 14 residues. Germline values: CDR1 SGHRS, CDR2 YFSETQ. CDR3: CASRTGQDNSPLHF. The CDR3 DNA reads TGCGCCAGCCGAACGGGACAGGATAATTCACCCCTCCACTTT.

The J gene is TRBJ2-3, the V gene TRBV19; D might be TRBD2 (7 bases). The CDR3 contains 17 residues. CDR1 LNHDA and CDR2 SQIVND come from the germline V gene (reference sequence). The V end lost 0 bases, the J end lost 1 base, and 14 bases lay between the germline ends. CDR3 sequence reads: CASSIEDAGARTDTQYF. The CDR3 coding sequence is TGTGCCAGTAGTATAGAGGACGCGGGGGCGCGCACAGATACGCAGTATTTT.

This clone is medium-sized. This chain joins TRBV5-1 and TRBJ2-7, with D tentatively TRBD2 (5 bases). The CDR3 spans 15 residues. With 4 bases removed from V and 0 bases from J, the gap between germline ends came to 14 bases. Germline CDR1 and CDR2: SGHRS and YFSETQ. CDR3 nucleotide sequence: TGCGCCAGCAGCCCAGACGTAGCGTTCTCCTACGAGCAGTACTTC. Its translation is CASSPDVAFSYEQYF.

The J gene is TRBJ2-2, the V gene TRBV3-1 (or the pseudogene TRBV3-2); TRBD1 agrees at 9 bases. Germline V gene lookup returns CDR1 LGHDT and CDR2 YNNKEL (reference sequence). The CDR3 length is 15 residues. V was pared by 4 bases and J by 4 bases, with 4 bases of the junction left unmatched. The CDR3 coding sequence is TGTGCCAGCAGCCGGACAGGGGATCTCACCGGGGAGCTGTTTTTT. Amino acid sequence: CASSRTGDLTGELFF.

This chain links TRBV11-3 with TRBJ2-2; TRBD2 might be the D (6 bases). V lost 3 bases and J 5 bases, leaving 10 bases between the germline ends. The CDR3 totals 14 residues. CDR1 is SGHNT, CDR2 YENEEA, per germline. The CDR3 DNA reads as TGTGCCAGCAGCTTTGGAGGGGCTACCGGGGAGCTGTTTTTT. Encoded protein: CASSFGGATGELFF. Full variable domain (rest looked up from reference TRBV11-3 and TRBJ2-2): EAGVVQSPRYKIIEKKQPVAFWCNPISGHNTLYWYLQNLGQGPELLIRYENEEAVDDSQLPKDRFSAERLKGVDSTLKIQPAELGDSAVYLCASSFGGATGELFFGEGSRLTVL.

The chain links TRBV5-4 to TRBJ2-5, with 10 positions matching TRBD2. The CDR3 runs to 15 residues. Germline assignment: CDR1 SGHNT and CDR2 YYREEE (reference sequence). V lost 4 bases to trimming and J lost 3 bases; unmatched junction nucleotides: 6. This CDR3 reads CASSNLAGDEETQYF. The CDR3 DNA reads TGTGCCAGCAGCAACCTAGCGGGGGACGAAGAGACCCAGTACTTC.

The J gene is TRBJ1-2, the V gene TRBV2; TRBD1 matches at 9 bases. Unmatched junction bases numbered 2, after V lost 5 bases and J lost 1 base. This CDR3 comprises 14 residues. The germline CDR1 and CDR2 sequences are SNHLY and FYNNEI. The chain's CDR3 is CASSRDRVNYGYTF. CDR3 DNA: TGTGCCAGCAGTAGGGACAGGGTTAACTATGGCTACACCTTC.

This clone was detected a few times. The chain has TRBV7-9 and TRBJ1-2, with TRBD1 identical over 10 bases. After removal of 5 bases from V and 7 bases from J, the junction contained 13 bases not matched to a gene. CDR1 SEHNR and CDR2 FQNEAQ come from the germline V gene (reference sequence). There are 16 residues in the CDR3. In DNA, the CDR3 is TGTGCCAGCAGCACGGGGACAGGGGCCCCGGAGGGTGGCTACACCTTC. This encodes CASSTGTGAPEGGYTF.

V and J are TRBV2 and TRBJ1-1; a weak D match, TRBD1 (6 bases). The germline CDR1 and CDR2 sequences are SNHLY and FYNNEI. The CDR3 has 13 residues. Deletions cut 7 bases from V and 9 bases from J, with 18 bases between. The DNA of the CDR3 is TGTGCCAGCATGCTCGATGACAGGTCTAAAGCTTTCTTT. Translating it yields CASMLDDRSKAFF.

The chain has TRBV24-1 and TRBJ2-5; 9 nucleotides agree with TRBD1. The CDR3 totals 15 residues. After removal of 0 bases from V and 5 bases from J, the junction contained 3 bases not matched to a gene. Germline V gene data show CDR1 as KGHDR and CDR2 as SFDVKD. In DNA form, the CDR3 reads TGTGCCACCAGTGATTTGCACGGACAGGGGGAGACCCAGTACTTC. Translating it yields CATSDLHGQGETQYF.

The chain joins TRBV14 to TRBJ2-1, with TRBD2 as a possible D gene (6 bases). In germline, CDR1 is SGHDN, CDR2 FVKESK. The CDR3 is 14 amino acids. The germline V and J ends were trimmed by 4 bases and 6 bases, with 13 bases remaining between them. The CDR3 nucleotides read TGTGCCAGCAGCCGGCGGGGCCCCGTCAATGAGCAGTTCTTC. Its translation is CASSRRGPVNEQFF.

The chain is built from TRBV5-6 and TRBJ1-1; D unresolved. The CDR3 length is 15 residues. CDR1 SGHDT and CDR2 YYEEEE come from the germline V gene. V gave up 3 bases and J gave up 6 bases, with 18 bases separating them. The CDR3 sequence is CASSSFRHLTAEAFF. In DNA, the CDR3 is TGTGCCAGCAGCTCATTCCGACACCTGACCGCTGAAGCTTTCTTT.

V and J are TRBV5-1 and TRBJ2-7; 8 bases fit TRBD2. V dropped 0 bases and J dropped 3; count of bases not matched to a gene: 8. This CDR3 is built from 16 residues. The V gene's germline CDR1 is SGHRS and CDR2 YFSETQ. CDR3 DNA sequence: TGCGCCAGCAGCTTGGATGGGACTAGTGTACGCTACGAGCAGTACTTC. This encodes CASSLDGTSVRYEQYF.

The chain employs TRBV7-7 and TRBJ2-2; TRBD2 aligns across 14 bases. The germline V gene encodes CDR1 SSHAT and CDR2 FNYEAQ (reference sequence). The CDR3 is 18 residues long. The junction had 5 bases not matched to a gene; V was cut back by 5 bases and J by 0 bases. Here the CDR3 reads CASSQGTSGGSNTGELFF. Here the CDR3 DNA reads TGTGCCAGCAGCCAGGGGACTAGCGGGGGATCGAACACCGGGGAGCTGTTTTTT.

This rearrangement joins TRBV12-5 to TRBJ2-5; TRBD1 might be the D (6 bases). The CDR3 sequence is 15 residues long. Germline V gene data show CDR1 as LGHNT and CDR2 as FRNRAP. Trimming left V 5 bases short and J 5 bases short, with 18 bases between. For the CDR3, the DNA is TGTGCTAGTGGTACTGGGGGCATGATGGTGGAGACCCAGTACTTC. Residues: CASGTGGMMVETQYF.

This clone was recorded a few times. This chain joins TRBV3-1 (or the pseudogene TRBV3-2) and TRBJ2-7; perhaps TRBD2 as D (6 bases). The CDR3 runs to 14 residues. Germline V lookup: CDR1 LGHDT, CDR2 YNNKEL (reference sequence). V lost 1 base, J lost 1 base, and 8 bases lay in between. In DNA, the CDR3 is TGTGCCAGCAGCCAAGTGGCGGGGTCCTACGAGCAGTACTTC. It yields the protein CASSQVAGSYEQYF.

The CDR3 loop reads CASSEFPPGLRENEQFF. Written as DNA, the CDR3 is TGTGCCAGCAGTGAATTTCCACCGGGACTGAGGGAAAATGAGCAGTTCTTC. The rearrangement links TRBV25-1 to TRBJ2-1; possibly TRBD2 for D (6 bases). The CDR3 covers 17 residues. The germline V gene has CDR1 MGHDK and CDR2 SYGVNS. Between the trimmed V and J ends, which lost 1 base and 7 bases, there was a span of 20 bases. Full variable domain (remainder filled in from reference TRBV25-1 and TRBJ2-1): EADIYQTPRYLVIGTGKKITLECSQTMGHDKMYWYQQDPGMELHLIHYSYGVNSTEKGDLSSESTVSRIRTEHFPLTLESARPSHTSQYLCASSEFPPGLRENEQFFGPGTRLTVL.

V and J are TRBV6-2 or TRBV6-3 and TRBJ2-7; TRBD2 is a possible D gene (6 bases). Trimming removed 2 bases from V and 4 bases from J, with 12 bases in between. Germline assignment: CDR1 MNHEY and CDR2 SVGEGT. This CDR3 spans 14 amino acids. The CDR3 nucleotides are TGTGCCAGCAGTTACCCCGGGACTCTTTACGAGCAGTACTTC. It specifies CASSYPGTLYEQYF.

The chain joins TRBV7-8 to TRBJ1-6; D unresolved. Germline CDR1 SGHVS, CDR2 FQNEAQ. The CDR3 has 15 amino acids. V lost 5 bases to trimming and J lost 7 bases, with 15 bases between them. CDR3 amino acids: CASSAYYAGNSPLHF. The DNA of the CDR3 is TGTGCCAGCAGCGCCTACTACGCGGGGAATTCACCCCTCCACTTT.

The rearrangement links TRBV6-5 to TRBJ2-2; D may be TRBD2 (5 bases). The CDR3 runs 14 residues. Germline V gene sequence: CDR1 MNHEY, CDR2 SVGAGI. V dropped 0 bases and J dropped 5 bases, with 7 bases sitting between them. The CDR3 nucleotides read TGTGCCAGCAGTTACTCCCCGGGGACCGGGGAGCTGTTTTTT. Translation gives CASSYSPGTGELFF.